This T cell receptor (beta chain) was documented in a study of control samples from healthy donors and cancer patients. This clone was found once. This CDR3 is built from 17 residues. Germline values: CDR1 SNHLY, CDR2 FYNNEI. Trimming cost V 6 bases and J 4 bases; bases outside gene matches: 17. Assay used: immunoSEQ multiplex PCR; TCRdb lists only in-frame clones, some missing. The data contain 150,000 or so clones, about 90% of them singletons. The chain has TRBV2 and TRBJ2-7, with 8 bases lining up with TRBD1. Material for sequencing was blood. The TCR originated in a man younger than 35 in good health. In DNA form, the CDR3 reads TGTGCCAGCAGCCCAGGGAGATCCGGACAGGGAAGGTACGAGCAGTACTTC. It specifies CASSPGRSGQGRYEQYF.